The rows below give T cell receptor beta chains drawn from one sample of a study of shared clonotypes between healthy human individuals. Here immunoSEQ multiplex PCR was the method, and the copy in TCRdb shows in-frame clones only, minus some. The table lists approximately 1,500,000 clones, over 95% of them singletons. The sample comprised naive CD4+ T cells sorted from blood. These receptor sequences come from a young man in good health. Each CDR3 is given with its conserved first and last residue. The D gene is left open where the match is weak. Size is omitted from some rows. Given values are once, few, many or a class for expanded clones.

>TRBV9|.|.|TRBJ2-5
TGTGCCAGCAGCGTAGGACCCCGGGAAGGAGAGACCCAGTACTTC
CASSVGPREGETQYF
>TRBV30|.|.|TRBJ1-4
TGTGCCTGGAGTGTAGACGCAACTAATGAAAAACTGTTTTTT
CAWSVDATNEKLFF
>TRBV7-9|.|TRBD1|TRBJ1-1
TGTGCCAGCAGCCGAGATGGGACAGGGAACACTGAAGCTTTCTTT
CASSRDGTGNTEAFF
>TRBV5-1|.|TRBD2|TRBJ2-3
TGCGCCAGCAGTACCAGCGGGAGGGCCGGAGATACGCAGTATTTT
CASSTSGRAGDTQYF
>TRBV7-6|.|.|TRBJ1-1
TGTGCCAGCAGCTTAGGACACGGGACTGAAGCTTTCTTT
CASSLGHGTEAFF
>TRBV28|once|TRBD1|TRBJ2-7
TGTGCCAGCAGTTCGGCTGGACAGGGGAACTCCTACGAGCAGTACTTC
CASSSAGQGNSYEQYF
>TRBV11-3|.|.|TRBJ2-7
TGTGCCAGCGCTCCGGAGGACAAATCCTACGAGCAGTACTTC
CASAPEDKSYEQYF
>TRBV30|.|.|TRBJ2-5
TGTGCCTGGGACAGAGGGGGAGAGACCCAGTACTTC
CAWDRGGETQYF
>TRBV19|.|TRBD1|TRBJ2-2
TGTGCCAGTAGTACTCAGGGGGCCACCGGGGAGCTGTTTTTT
CASSTQGATGELFF
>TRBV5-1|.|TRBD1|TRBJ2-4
TGCGCCAGCAGCTCGGCCTCAACAGGGGGTGCCAAAAACATTCAGTACTTC
CASSSASTGGAKNIQYF
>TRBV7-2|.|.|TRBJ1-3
TGTGCCAGCAGCTTAGCTCTTAGGGGAAACACCATATATTTT
CASSLALRGNTIYF
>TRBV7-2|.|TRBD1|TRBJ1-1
TGTGCCAGCAGCCGGGACAGGGTATCCACTGAAGCTTTCTTT
CASSRDRVSTEAFF
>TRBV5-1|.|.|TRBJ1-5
TGCGCCAGCAGCTTGGGGGTGGGAGATCAGCCCCAGCATTTT
CASSLGVGDQPQHF
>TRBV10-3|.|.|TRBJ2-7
TGTGCCATCAGTGAGTCCGCTGTAATCTCCTACGAGCAGTACTTC
CAISESAVISYEQYF
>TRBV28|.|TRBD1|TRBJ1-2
TGTGCCAGCAGTTTATCCCCCCGAGGGACAGGGAGTGGCTACACCTTC
CASSLSPRGTGSGYTF
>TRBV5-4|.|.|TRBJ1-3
TGTGCCAGCAGCCTGTGGGGCGACTCTGGAAACACCATATATTTT
CASSLWGDSGNTIYF
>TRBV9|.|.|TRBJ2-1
TGTGCCAGCAGCGTAGCTACGGGGAGTGGGTATGAGCAGTTCTTC
CASSVATGSGYEQFF
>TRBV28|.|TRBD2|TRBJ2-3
TGTGCCAGCAGTTTTGGGACTAGCACATGGTATTTT
CASSFGTSTWYF
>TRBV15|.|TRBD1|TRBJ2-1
TGTGCCACCAGCAGACCGGGACAGGGGTCCAATGAGCAGTTCTTC
CATSRPGQGSNEQFF
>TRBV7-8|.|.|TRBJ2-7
TGTGCCAGCACCTCCCTAACCGAGCAGTACTTC
CASTSLTEQYF
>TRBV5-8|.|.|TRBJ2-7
TGTGCCAGCAGCTTGTACGGGGATCGGAACTACGAGCAGTACTTC
CASSLYGDRNYEQYF
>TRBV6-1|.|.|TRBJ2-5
TGTGCCAGCAGTGAAGTACAGGGAATCTTCCAAGAGACCCAGTACTTC
CASSEVQGIFQETQYF
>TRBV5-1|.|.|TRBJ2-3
TGCGCCAGCAGCTTTACTGGTAGCACAGATACGCAGTATTTT
CASSFTGSTDTQYF
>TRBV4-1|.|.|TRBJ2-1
TGCGCCAGCAGCCAGTCATCAGGTAGCTCCTACAATGAGCAGTTCTTC
CASSQSSGSSYNEQFF
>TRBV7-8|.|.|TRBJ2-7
TGTGCCAGCAGCCCCCTGGAAGCGAGCTCCTACGAGCAGTACTTC
CASSPLEASSYEQYF
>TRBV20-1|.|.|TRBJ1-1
TGCAGTGCTAGATTTACACAGCCAGCTTTCTTT
CSARFTQPAFF
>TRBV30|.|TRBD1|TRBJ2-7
TGTGCCTGCCAGGACAGGGGTTCCTACGAGCAGTACTTC
CACQDRGSYEQYF